The 21 T cell receptor beta chains below all came from one sample that was sequenced in a study of T-cell memory formation after mild COVID-19. TCRdb recomputed calls from the 5' RACE reads with MiXCR, one row per CDR3 protein. Among about 160,000 distinct CDR3 sequences listed, 31% were seen once. Material for sequencing was PBMCs or a T cell subset sorted from them (not recorded which). The receptor set was obtained from an adult woman who had mild COVID-19 (a few samples of this study predate the infection). Cell type and time point are not known.

The rearrangement joins TRBV6-6 to TRBJ1-2; 10 nucleotides line up with TRBD1. The CDR3 runs 15 residues. V shed 6 bases and J 1 base; nucleotides not matched to a gene: 5. Germline V CDR1 and CDR2: MNHNY, SVGAGI (reference sequence). The CDR3 spells CASRLDRGHNYGYTF. The CDR3 nucleotides are TGTGCCAGCAGACTCGACAGGGGGCATAACTATGGCTACACCTTC.

The rearrangement uses TRBV11-2 and TRBJ1-4; unclear D gene. Trimming shortened V by 0 bases and J by 0 bases, and 5 bases separated the two germline ends. This CDR3 spans 15 amino acids. Germline values: CDR1 SGHAT, CDR2 FQNNGV. CDR3 protein: CASSLDGSTNEKLFF. The CDR3 region has the DNA TGTGCCAGCAGCTTAGACGGCTCAACTAATGAAAAACTGTTTTTT.

This clonotype was seen once. The chain couples TRBV5-6 to TRBJ1-2, with D possibly TRBD1 on 6 matching bases. There are 12 residues in the CDR3. Trimming removed 7 bases from V and 4 bases from J, with 11 bases in between. Germline CDR1 and CDR2: SGHDT and YYEEEE. The CDR3 DNA sequence: TGTGCCAGCGGGCGGGGGCCCTATGGCTACACCTTC. It specifies CASGRGPYGYTF.

This clonotype appeared a few times. The CDR3 DNA follows: TGCAGTGCTAACGACAGGGTCACTGAAGCTTTCTTT. It specifies CSANDRVTEAFF. This sequence joins TRBV20-1 and TRBJ1-1; 7 bases agree with TRBD1. J was trimmed by 4 bases and V by 4 bases; bases with no gene match: 3. Per germline, CDR1 DFQATT and CDR2 SNEGSKA (reference sequence). The CDR3 loop spans 12 amino acids.

The chain recombines TRBV10-3 with TRBJ1-6, with D unclear. The CDR3 runs 18 residues. The germline V gene encodes CDR1 ENHRY and CDR2 SYGVKD. The germline V and J ends were trimmed by 2 bases and 0 bases, with 14 bases remaining between them. The CDR3 region is CAISERRAGSSYNSPLHF. For the CDR3, the DNA is TGTGCCATCAGTGAGCGACGGGCAGGCAGCTCCTATAATTCACCCCTCCACTTT.

The V and J genes are TRBV2 and TRBJ1-1; the D is unclear. V was cut by 8 bases and J by 0 bases, with 10 bases left in between. Germline V CDR1 and CDR2: SNHLY, FYNNEI. The CDR3 sequence is 13 residues long. The CDR3 bases are TGTGCCAGCGGGCGGAGAATGAACACTGAAGCTTTCTTT. Translating gives CASGRRMNTEAFF.

This clonotype was recorded a few times. The DNA of the CDR3 is TGTGCCAGCAGTGACGAAACAGATACGCAGTATTTT. It is translated as CASSDETDTQYF. The chain joins TRBV2 to TRBJ2-3; no firm D call. V shed 3 bases and J shed 3 bases, with 4 bases lying between them. This CDR3 region has 12 residues. Germline lookup yields CDR1 SNHLY and CDR2 FYNNEI.

J is TRBJ2-2 and V is TRBV9; no clear D gene. The germline CDR1 and CDR2 sequences are SGDLS and YYNGEE. CDR3 length: 12 residues. The ends were cut back, 2 bases at V and 9 bases at J, with 8 bases in the middle. DNA of the CDR3: TGTGCCAGCAGCGTTCTTACCTGGGAGCTGTTTTTT. It encodes CASSVLTWELFF.

This chain uses TRBV6-2 or TRBV6-3 with TRBJ2-7; 8 nucleotides agree with TRBD2. CDR3 length: 14 residues. Per the germline V gene, CDR1 is MNHEY and CDR2 is SVGEGT. V was clipped by 2 bases and J by 2 bases; unmatched bases: 2. This CDR3 reads CASSYGGRPYEQYF. The CDR3, as DNA: TGTGCCAGCAGTTACGGCGGGAGGCCCTACGAGCAGTACTTC.

The chain has TRBV12-3 or TRBV12-4 and TRBJ1-2; TRBD1 agrees at 9 bases. CDR3 length: 14 residues. Trimming took 6 bases from V and 4 from J; bases not matched to a gene: 6. This CDR3 is CASRKQGAIYGYTF. The CDR3 DNA follows: TGTGCCAGCAGGAAACAGGGGGCAATCTATGGCTACACCTTC.

The chain recombines TRBV29-1 with TRBJ1-1; TRBD1 aligns across 8 bases. J was trimmed by 5 bases and V by 6 bases; bases with no gene match: 14. The CDR3 contains 15 residues. Germline CDR1 is SQVTM and CDR2 is ANQGSEA. CDR3: CSVGDTGGGRTEAFF. For the CDR3, the DNA is TGCAGCGTGGGGGATACAGGGGGTGGCCGGACTGAAGCTTTCTTT.

In this sample, this clonotype turned up a few times. The chain couples TRBV15 to TRBJ2-7; D might be TRBD1 (6 bases). This CDR3 has 16 amino acids. With 3 bases removed from V and 2 bases from J, the gap between germline ends came to 17 bases. Germline V CDR1 and CDR2: LNHNV, YYDKDF (reference sequence). As DNA, the CDR3 is TGTGCCACCAGCAGGGGTTTAACAGGGACCACCTACGAGCAGTACTTC. Its translation is CATSRGLTGTTYEQYF.

V gene TRBV5-1 combines with J gene TRBJ1-2, with 7 bases lining up with TRBD1. The CDR3 totals 15 residues. Germline V gene sequence: CDR1 SGHRS, CDR2 YFSETQ. The V gene end was trimmed by 0 bases and the J gene end by 4 bases; junction bases not matched to a gene: 6. CDR3 nucleotides: TGCGCCAGCAGCTTGGGAGACAGGGCGCTCTATGGCTACACCTTC. Its translation: CASSLGDRALYGYTF.

This clonotype was observed a handful of times. J is TRBJ2-5 and V is TRBV20-1; 10 bases fit TRBD1. CDR1 and CDR2 from the germline V gene are DFQATT and SNEGSKA (reference sequence). This CDR3 is 16 amino acids long. J gave up 0 bases and V 5 bases, and 9 bases lay outside the gene matches. The CDR3 DNA sequence: TGCAGTGCTGTCGACCCGGGACAGGGGTACCAAGAGACCCAGTACTTC. Protein: CSAVDPGQGYQETQYF.

The table lists this clonotype with a few counts. The chain uses TRBV29-1 and TRBJ2-1; perhaps TRBD1 as D (6 bases). Germline V gene sequence: CDR1 SQVTM, CDR2 ANQGSEA. This CDR3 region has 10 residues. V lost 6 bases and J 9 bases, leaving 9 bases between the germline ends. The CDR3, as DNA: TGCAGCGTCAGGGGTGGTGAGCAGTTCTTC. Protein product: CSVRGGEQFF.

This chain connects TRBV18 to TRBJ2-1; D ambiguous. The CDR3 runs 16 residues. CDR1 is KGHSH and CDR2 is LQKENI in the germline V gene. Trimming left V 3 bases short and J 1 base short, with 13 bases between. The CDR3 region is CASSPFTDFSYNEQFF. DNA of the CDR3: TGTGCCAGCTCACCGTTTACAGATTTTTCCTACAATGAGCAGTTCTTC.

The chain couples TRBV9 to TRBJ2-7, with D hard to call. CDR3 length: 15 amino acids. V gave up 3 bases and J gave up 1 base, with 14 bases separating them. Germline V gene data show CDR1 as SGDLS and CDR2 as YYNGEE. CDR3 sequence: CASSEGGQLSYEQYF. The CDR3 bases are TGTGCCAGCAGCGAAGGTGGGCAGCTATCCTACGAGCAGTACTTC.

The chain is built from TRBV5-1 and TRBJ2-3; a possible D gene is TRBD1 (7 bases). Germline assignment: CDR1 SGHRS and CDR2 YFSETQ. The CDR3 runs to 16 residues. Trimming took off 0 bases at V and 5 bases at J, with 16 bases between the two ends. The CDR3 here is CASSLAEGAPGDTQYF. DNA for the CDR3: TGCGCCAGCAGCTTGGCGGAGGGGGCACCAGGAGATACGCAGTATTTT.

The chain links TRBV12-3 or TRBV12-4 to TRBJ1-5, with 7 bases that match TRBD1. The CDR3 loop spans 15 amino acids. Losses at the gene ends were 5 bases for V and 7 bases for J; bases not matched to a gene: 11. The CDR3 spells CASSLRQGAAQPQHF. The CDR3 DNA reads TGTGCCAGCAGTCTGAGACAGGGTGCTGCACAGCCCCAGCATTTT.

This clonotype was observed many times. The chain couples TRBV7-2 to TRBJ2-4; the D gene is possibly TRBD2 (6 bases). V dropped 3 bases and J dropped 1 base, with 13 bases sitting between them. The CDR3 length is 16 residues. Germline V gene sequence: CDR1 SGHTA, CDR2 FQGNSA. The CDR3 loop reads CASSLWGTGAKNIQYF. The CDR3 nucleotides read TGTGCCAGCAGCTTGTGGGGGACTGGCGCCAAAAACATTCAGTACTTC. Full variable domain (outside the CDR3, taken from reference TRBV7-2 and TRBJ2-4): GAGVSQSPSNKVTEKGKDVELRCDPISGHTALYWYRQSLGQGLEFLIYFQGNSAPDKSGLPSDRFSAERTGGSVSTLTIQRTQQEDSAVYLCASSLWGTGAKNIQYFGAGTRLSVL.

This chain joins TRBV10-2 and TRBJ1-4, with D hard to call. The CDR3 totals 20 residues. Germline V gives CDR1 WSHSY, CDR2 SAAADI. The V and J ends lost 0 bases and 5 bases respectively, with 25 bases between them. The CDR3 sequence: CASSESHLVGSQIQNEKLFF. Here the CDR3 DNA reads TGCGCCAGCAGTGAGTCACATCTCGTAGGCTCGCAGATTCAAAATGAAAAACTGTTTTTT.